These T cell receptor beta chains were read from a single sample in a study of HIV-infected patients and healthy controls. TCRdb analysed the 5' RACE reads with MiXCR anew, one entry per CDR3 protein. The sample holds roughly 68,000 distinct CDR3 sequences, about 19% seen once. Sequencing was carried out using CD4+ T cells from blood. Receptors were obtained from a human donor in good health. Each CDR3 is given with its conserved first and last residue. Fields, in order: V gene, D gene, clone size, J gene, CDR3 DNA, CDR3 protein. D genes are given only for firm matches. Clone sizes are given selectively: once, few, many, or a class where the clone is expanded.

TRBV20-1	TRBD2	-	TRBJ2-4	TGCAGTGCTATCTCTAGCGGGATAGTCAAAAACATTCAGTACTTC	CSAISSGIVKNIQYF
TRBV20-1	-	few	TRBJ2-3	TGCAGTGCTCCAAAGGCGGTAGATCGAGATACGCAGTATTTT	CSAPKAVDRDTQYF
TRBV29-1	-	many	TRBJ1-5	TGCAGCGTTGAGGCCGGGGGCAATCAGCCCCAGCATTTT	CSVEAGGNQPQHF
TRBV2	-	medium-sized	TRBJ2-3	TGTGCCAGCAGTTACACAGATACGCAGTATTTT	CASSYTDTQYF
TRBV27	TRBD1	once	TRBJ2-6	TGTGCCAGCAGTCCGGGACAGGGGACGCCTGGGGCCAACGTCCTGACTTTC	CASSPGQGTPGANVLTF
TRBV2	TRBD1	-	TRBJ1-2	TGTGCCAGCAGTGAAGCGCAGGGGGCAAAGGGCTACACCTTC	CASSEAQGAKGYTF
TRBV29-1	-	-	TRBJ1-4	TGCAGCGTTCAAGTTTCAACTAATGAAAAACTGTTTTTT	CSVQVSTNEKLFF
TRBV11-2	-	-	TRBJ1-2	TGTGCCAGCAGCTTAGTAGGGGACTATGGCTACACCTTC	CASSLVGDYGYTF
TRBV19	TRBD1	few	TRBJ1-5	TGTGCCAGTAGTAAAGACAGGGACTACGGCAATCAGCCCCAGCATTTT	CASSKDRDYGNQPQHF
TRBV6-5	TRBD2	many	TRBJ2-2	TGTGCCAGCAGTACCACCGGGAGGACCGGGGAGCTGTTTTTT	CASSTTGRTGELFF
TRBV18	-	many	TRBJ2-3	TGTGCCAGCTCACCCCTAGCAGGGCAAGATACGCAGTATTTT	CASSPLAGQDTQYF